A single sample is the source of the 9 T cell receptor beta chains below, sequenced in a study of CD8+CD57+ T cells in acquired aplastic anemia. Profiling of TCR beta VDJ combinations and CDR3 sequences used genomic DNA as template. MiXCR was run by TCRdb on the reads, yielding one entry per CDR3 protein. The data contain around 51,000 distinct CDR3 sequences, about 73% of them singletons. Sequencing used sorted CD4+, CD8+, or CD8+CD57+ T cells (not recorded which) from PBMCs. The receptors here all came from a human donor in good health, serving as a control.

The gene calls are TRBV7-8 and TRBJ2-7; TRBD2 matches at 7 bases. Trimming took 3 bases from V and 3 from J; bases not matched to a gene: 2. The CDR3 consists of 13 residues. The germline gives CDR1 SGHVS, CDR2 FQNEAQ. CDR3 DNA: TGTGCCAGCAGCTTGACTAGCAGCTACGAGCAGTACTTC. Its protein is CASSLTSSYEQYF.

With respect to this clonotype: No conserved phenylalanine or tryptophan ends this CDR3, so it is likely a read error. CDR3 sequence (DNA): TGTGCCAGTGGTATAGGCGCCAATGAGCAGTTCCTC. Its protein product is CASGIGANEQFL. This chain connects TRBV19 to TRBJ2-1, with D uncertain. The CDR3 consists of 12 residues. In germline, CDR1 is LNHDA, CDR2 SQIVND (reference sequence).

The V gene is TRBV2, the J gene TRBJ2-1; D call uncertain. The V gene lost 6 bases and the J gene lost 1 base, with 13 bases spanning the gap. The V gene's germline CDR1 is SNHLY and CDR2 FYNNEI. The length of the CDR3 is 15 residues. This chain's CDR3 is CASSFNGQSYNEQFF. The CDR3 bases are TGTGCCAGCAGCTTTAATGGGCAGTCCTACAATGAGCAGTTCTTC. The full variable domain, completed using reference TRBV2 and TRBJ2-1, is EPEVTQTPSHQVTQMGQEVILRCVPISNHLYFYWYRQILGQKVEFLVSFYNNEISEKSEIFDDQFSVERPDGSNFTLKIRSTKLEDSAMYFCASSFNGQSYNEQFFGPGTRLTVL.

This clonotype was seen repeatedly, ten times or more. The chain links TRBV7-3 to TRBJ2-5; the D gene is possibly TRBD1 (6 bases). CDR1 SGHTA and CDR2 FQGTGA come from the germline V gene. The germline V and J ends were trimmed by 5 bases and 5 bases, with 12 bases remaining between them. This CDR3 is 13 amino acids long. CDR3 nucleotides: TGTGCCAGCAGCCCGCGAGGGGGTGAGACCCAGTACTTC. Protein: CASSPRGGETQYF.

This clonotype was counted a few times. The chain joins TRBV5-1 to TRBJ2-5; no clear D. Per the germline V gene, CDR1 is SGHRS and CDR2 is YFSETQ. This CDR3 has 14 amino acids. V was pared by 4 bases and J by 4 bases, with 14 bases between. The CDR3: CASSNDGVGETQYF. The CDR3 DNA reads TGCGCCAGCAGCAATGACGGAGTGGGAGAGACCCAGTACTTC.

The J gene is TRBJ1-2, the V gene TRBV25-1; a weak D match, TRBD1 (5 bases). Trimming took 2 bases from V and 1 from J, leaving 11 bases between them. The CDR3 covers 15 residues. Germline-derived CDR1 and CDR2 are MGHDK and SYGVNS. CDR3 amino acids: CASSEEKGFNYGYTF. CDR3 nucleotide sequence: TGTGCCAGCAGTGAAGAAAAGGGGTTTAACTATGGCTACACCTTC.

This chain connects TRBV9 to TRBJ2-7; maybe TRBD1 (5 bases). The germline CDR1 and CDR2 sequences are SGDLS and YYNGEE. This CDR3 has 13 residues. Trimming stripped 1 base from V and 5 bases from J, with 10 bases between. The CDR3 DNA follows: TGTGCCAGCAGCGTATCAGGGCAACACGAGCAGTACTTC. Protein: CASSVSGQHEQYF.

Of note for this clonotype: Germline is not matched at one junction end, which may reflect a read error. For the CDR3, the DNA is TGTGCCGGCAGCCCGACGGAGATCCCCTATAATTCACCCCTCCACTTT. Residues: CAGSPTEIPYNSPLHF. The chain couples TRBV3-1 to TRBJ1-6, with D unresolved. This CDR3 contains 16 residues. CDR1 and CDR2 (germline): LGHDT, YNNKEL (reference sequence).

In DNA form, the CDR3 reads TGTGCCAGCAGCTTAAGTGGGGTCTCCTACAATGAGCAGTTCTTC. Translation: CASSLSGVSYNEQFF. This sequence joins TRBV13 and TRBJ2-1; D is unclear. The V end lost 2 bases, the J end lost 0 bases, and 8 bases lay between the germline ends. Per the germline V gene, CDR1 is PRHDT and CDR2 is FYEKMQ (reference sequence). The CDR3 length is 15 residues. The full variable domain, completed using reference TRBV13 and TRBJ2-1, is AAGVIQSPRHLIKEKRETATLKCYPIPRHDTVYWYQQGPGQDPQFLISFYEKMQSDKGSIPDRFSAQQFSDYHSELNMSSLELGDSALYFCASSLSGVSYNEQFFGPGTRLTVL.